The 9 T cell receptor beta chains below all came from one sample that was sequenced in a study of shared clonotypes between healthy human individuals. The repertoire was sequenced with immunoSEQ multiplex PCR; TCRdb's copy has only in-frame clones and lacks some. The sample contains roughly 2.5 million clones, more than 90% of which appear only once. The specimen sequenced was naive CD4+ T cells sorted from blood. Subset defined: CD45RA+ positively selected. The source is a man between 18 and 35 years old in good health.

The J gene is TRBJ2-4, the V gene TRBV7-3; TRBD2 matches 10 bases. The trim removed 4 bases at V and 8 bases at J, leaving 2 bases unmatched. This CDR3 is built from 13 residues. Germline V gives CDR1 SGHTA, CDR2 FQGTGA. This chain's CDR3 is CASSSLAGDIQYF. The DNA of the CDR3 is TGTGCCAGCAGCTCCCTAGCGGGGGACATTCAGTACTTC.

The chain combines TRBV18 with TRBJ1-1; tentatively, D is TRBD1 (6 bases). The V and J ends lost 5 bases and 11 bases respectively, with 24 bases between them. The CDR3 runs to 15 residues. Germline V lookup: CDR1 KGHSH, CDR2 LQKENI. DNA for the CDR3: TGTGCCAGCTCATCAACAGGGCCCTCTCCATCCCTGGCTTTCTTT. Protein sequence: CASSSTGPSPSLAFF.

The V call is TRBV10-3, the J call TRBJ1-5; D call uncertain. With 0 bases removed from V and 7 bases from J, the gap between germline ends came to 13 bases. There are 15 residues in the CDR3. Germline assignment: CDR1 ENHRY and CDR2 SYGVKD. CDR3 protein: CAISESVQRAQPQHF. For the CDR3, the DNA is TGTGCCATCAGTGAGTCGGTCCAAAGGGCCCAGCCCCAGCATTTT.

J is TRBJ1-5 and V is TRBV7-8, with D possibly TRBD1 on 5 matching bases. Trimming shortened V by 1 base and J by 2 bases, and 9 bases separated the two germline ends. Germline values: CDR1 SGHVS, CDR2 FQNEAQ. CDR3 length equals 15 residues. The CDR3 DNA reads TGTGCCAGCAGCTTAGGAGGCAGGGGCAATCAGCCCCAGCATTTT. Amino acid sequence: CASSLGGRGNQPQHF. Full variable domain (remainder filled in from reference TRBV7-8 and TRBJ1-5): GAGVSQSPRYKVAKRGQDVALRCDPISGHVSLFWYQQALGQGPEFLTYFQNEAQLDKSGLPSDRFFAERPEGSVSTLKIQRTQQEDSAVYLCASSLGGRGNQPQHFGDGTRLSIL.

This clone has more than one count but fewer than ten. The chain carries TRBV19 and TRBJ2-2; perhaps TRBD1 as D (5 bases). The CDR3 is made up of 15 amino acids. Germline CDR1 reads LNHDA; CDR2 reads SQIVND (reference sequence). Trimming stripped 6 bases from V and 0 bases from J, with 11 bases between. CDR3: CASRGQAANTGELFF. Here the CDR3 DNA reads TGTGCCAGTAGGGGGCAGGCCGCGAACACCGGGGAGCTGTTTTTT.

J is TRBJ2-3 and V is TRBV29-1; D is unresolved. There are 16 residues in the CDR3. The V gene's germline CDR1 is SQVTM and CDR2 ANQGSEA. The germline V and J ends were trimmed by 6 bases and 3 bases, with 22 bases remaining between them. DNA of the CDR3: TGCAGCGTCCACTCGATGGCGGCCGTTGGGACAGATACGCAGTATTTT. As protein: CSVHSMAAVGTDTQYF.

This chain's CDR3 is CASSSPGLLYNEQFF. CDR3 in DNA: TGTGCCAGCAGCTCACCGGGACTTCTATACAATGAGCAGTTCTTC. The chain has TRBV6-6 and TRBJ2-1; possible D gene TRBD2, 6 bases. Germline V gene data show CDR1 as MNHNY and CDR2 as SVGAGI (reference sequence). Trimming pared 6 bases from V and 4 bases from J, leaving 16 bases between. The CDR3 contains 15 residues.

The CDR3 DNA reads as TGTGCCAGCAGCTTGGACTGGCGGACAGGGGTTAACACTGAAGCTTTCTTT. This sequence encodes CASSLDWRTGVNTEAFF. This sequence joins TRBV5-5 and TRBJ1-1; TRBD1 aligns across 9 bases. This CDR3 is 17 amino acids long. Germline V gene lookup returns CDR1 SGHKS and CDR2 YYEKEE (reference sequence). V was clipped by 0 bases and J by 2 bases; unmatched bases: 8.

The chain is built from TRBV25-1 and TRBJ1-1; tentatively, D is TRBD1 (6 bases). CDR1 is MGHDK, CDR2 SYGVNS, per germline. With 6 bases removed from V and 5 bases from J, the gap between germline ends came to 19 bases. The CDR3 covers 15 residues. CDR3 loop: CASSPRTEGGTEAFF. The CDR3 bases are TGTGCCAGCAGCCCTCGGACAGAGGGAGGAACTGAAGCTTTCTTT.